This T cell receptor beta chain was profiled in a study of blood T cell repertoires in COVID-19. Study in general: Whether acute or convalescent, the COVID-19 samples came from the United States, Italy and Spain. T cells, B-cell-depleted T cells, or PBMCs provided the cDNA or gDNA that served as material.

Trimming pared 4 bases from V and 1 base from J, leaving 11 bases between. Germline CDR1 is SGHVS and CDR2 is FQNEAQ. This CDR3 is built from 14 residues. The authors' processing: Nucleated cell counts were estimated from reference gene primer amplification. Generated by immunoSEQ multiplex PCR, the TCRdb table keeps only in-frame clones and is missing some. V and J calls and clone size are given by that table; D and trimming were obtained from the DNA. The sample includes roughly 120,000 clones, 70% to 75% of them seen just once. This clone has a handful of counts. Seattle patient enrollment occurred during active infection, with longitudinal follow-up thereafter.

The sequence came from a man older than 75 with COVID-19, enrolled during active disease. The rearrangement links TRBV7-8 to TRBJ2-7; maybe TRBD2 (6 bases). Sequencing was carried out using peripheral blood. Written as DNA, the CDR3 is TGTGCCAGCAGCTACGGGAGTCTGTCCTACGAGCAGTACTTC. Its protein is CASSYGSLSYEQYF. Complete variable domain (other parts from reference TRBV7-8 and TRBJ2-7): GAGVSQSPRYKVAKRGQDVALRCDPISGHVSLFWYQQALGQGPEFLTYFQNEAQLDKSGLPSDRFFAERPEGSVSTLKIQRTQQEDSAVYLCASSYGSLSYEQYFGPGTRLTVT.